This TCR beta chain was recorded in a study of T cells in Graves' hyperthyroidism and ophthalmopathy. Study-wide points: Ophthalmopathy was predicted by the model a median of roughly 6.6 months ahead of onset. Stable hyperthyroidism and ophthalmopathy were separated using 13 V-J signatures.

This clonotype was picked up a small number of times. The antigen is unknown. Researchers defined stable Graves' hyperthyroidism as no ophthalmopathy progression within 18 months. With 2 bases clipped from V and 6 bases from J, the junction kept 16 bases outside the gene matches. Germline V lookup: CDR1 SGHTA, CDR2 FQGNSA. The CDR3 sequence is 19 residues long. Amplification of TCR beta CDR3 regions was performed using RNA transcripts as template. TCR CDR3 underwent first-round RT-PCR with the HTBI primer set. TCRdb recomputed calls from the multiplex PCR reads with MiXCR, one row per CDR3 protein. The table shows a few hundred thousand distinct CDR3 sequences, with 15% to 18% occurring only once.

This TCR came from a woman aged 25 to 39 with Graves' hyperthyroidism. V is TRBV7-2 and J is TRBJ2-1; 10 positions agree with TRBD2. The sample was blood. The CDR3 coding sequence is TGTGCCAGCAGCTTACGATTAGCGGGAGGCATTCAAGCCCGCAATGAGCAGTTCTTC. Protein product: CASSLRLAGGIQARNEQFF. Variable domain in full (rest from reference TRBV7-2 and TRBJ2-1): GAGVSQSPSNKVTEKGKDVELRCDPISGHTALYWYRQSLGQGLEFLIYFQGNSAPDKSGLPSDRFSAERTGGSVSTLTIQRTQQEDSAVYLCASSLRLAGGIQARNEQFFGPGTRLTVL.